A selection of T cell receptor beta chains follows, all from one sample in a study of blood T cell repertoires in COVID-19. Only in-frame clones appear in the TCRdb table, and some are missing; sequencing was by immunoSEQ multiplex PCR. The sample has 52,000 or so clones, about 75% seen once. The sequenced sample consisted of peripheral blood. The receptors shown here come from a man in his forties or fifties with active or convalescent COVID-19. The CDR3 runs from the conserved cysteine through the conserved F or W. The order of the fields is V gene, J gene, clone size, D gene, CDR3 DNA, CDR3 protein. The D gene is left open where the match is weak. The listing skips clone size in some rows; elsewhere it reads once, few, many or a size class.

v_gene: TRBV19; j_gene: TRBJ2-7; abundance: .; d_gene: TRBD1; CDR3nt: TGTGCCAGTAGTCTATTCTCCGGGACAGGGAGCGACGAGCAGTACTTC; CDR3aa: CASSLFSGTGSDEQYF
v_gene: TRBV5-1; j_gene: TRBJ2-2; abundance: .; d_gene: TRBD2; CDR3nt: TGCGCCAGCAGTGAGGGAGGGCCCTCCGGGGAGCTGTTTTTT; CDR3aa: CASSEGGPSGELFF
v_gene: TRBV30; j_gene: TRBJ2-3; abundance: .; d_gene: .; CDR3nt: TGTGCCTGGGAGACAGGAGGTAGCACAGATACGCAGTATTTT; CDR3aa: CAWETGGSTDTQYF
v_gene: TRBV11-2; j_gene: TRBJ2-5; abundance: .; d_gene: TRBD2; CDR3nt: TGTGCCAGCACCCTACCTGGGGGAGGGATGCAGACCCAGTACTTC; CDR3aa: CASTLPGGGMQTQYF
v_gene: TRBV6-5; j_gene: TRBJ2-4; abundance: once; d_gene: .; CDR3nt: TGTGCCAGCAGTCCAGGGGCGGAAAACATTCAGTACTTC; CDR3aa: CASSPGAENIQYF
v_gene: TRBV3-1/TRBV3-2; j_gene: TRBJ1-2; abundance: .; d_gene: .; CDR3nt: TGTGCCAGCAGCAAACAGCTCGCATATGGCTACACCTTC; CDR3aa: CASSKQLAYGYTF
v_gene: TRBV20-1; j_gene: TRBJ2-5; abundance: few; d_gene: .; CDR3nt: TGCAGTGCTAGTCAGTCCCAAGAGACCCAGTACTTC; CDR3aa: CSASQSQETQYF
v_gene: TRBV27; j_gene: TRBJ1-4; abundance: .; d_gene: TRBD1; CDR3nt: TGTGCCAGCAGTTTGGATTACAGGGGCAGTGAAAAACTGTTTTTT; CDR3aa: CASSLDYRGSEKLFF
v_gene: TRBV18; j_gene: TRBJ2-3; abundance: .; d_gene: .; CDR3nt: TGTGCCAGCTCACCACCTTCGTTGGATACGCAGTATTTT; CDR3aa: CASSPPSLDTQYF
v_gene: TRBV20-1; j_gene: TRBJ1-1; abundance: .; d_gene: .; CDR3nt: TGCAGTGCATGGAGAAGCACTGAAGCTTTCTTT; CDR3aa: CSAWRSTEAFF
v_gene: TRBV6-6; j_gene: TRBJ1-1; abundance: .; d_gene: TRBD1; CDR3nt: TGTGCCAGCAGCCCCGGACAGGGTATGACTGAAGCTTTCTTT; CDR3aa: CASSPGQGMTEAFF
v_gene: TRBV6-1; j_gene: TRBJ2-2; abundance: .; d_gene: TRBD2; CDR3nt: TGTGCCAGCAGTGAAGAAGGGACTAGCAACACCGGGGAGCTGTTTTTT; CDR3aa: CASSEEGTSNTGELFF
v_gene: TRBV11-2; j_gene: TRBJ2-2; abundance: .; d_gene: TRBD1; CDR3nt: TGTGCCAGCAGCTTAACGGGACAGAGCACCGGGGAGCTGTTTTTT; CDR3aa: CASSLTGQSTGELFF
v_gene: TRBV2; j_gene: TRBJ2-3; abundance: .; d_gene: TRBD1; CDR3nt: TGTGCCAGCACCCCCCCCGGGACAGTCACAGATACGCAGTATTTT; CDR3aa: CASTPPGTVTDTQYF
v_gene: TRBV6-5; j_gene: TRBJ1-3; abundance: .; d_gene: .; CDR3nt: TGTGCCAGCAGTTACAATGGGCCTGGAAACACCATATATTTT; CDR3aa: CASSYNGPGNTIYF
v_gene: TRBV7-3; j_gene: TRBJ2-3; abundance: .; d_gene: .; CDR3nt: TGTGCCAGCAGCTCCTGGGGGGGGCTCACGTATTTT; CDR3aa: CASSSWGGLTYF
v_gene: TRBV19; j_gene: TRBJ2-5; abundance: .; d_gene: .; CDR3nt: TGTGCCAGCAGGGACATCCAAGAGACCCAGTACTTC; CDR3aa: CASRDIQETQYF
v_gene: TRBV27; j_gene: TRBJ1-2; abundance: .; d_gene: .; CDR3nt: TGTGCCAGCAGTTTAGCTGCAGGGCCCCCCAGTTTGAATGGCTACACCTTC; CDR3aa: CASSLAAGPPSLNGYTF
v_gene: TRBV7-2; j_gene: TRBJ1-5; abundance: once; d_gene: TRBD1; CDR3nt: TGTGCCAGCAGCCCACACAGAGCAGGGGGTCAGCCCCAGCATTTT; CDR3aa: CASSPHRAGGQPQHF
v_gene: TRBV29-1; j_gene: TRBJ1-1; abundance: .; d_gene: TRBD1; CDR3nt: TGCAGCGCGGCAGGGGGCGTGGGGAACACTGAAGCTTTCTTT; CDR3aa: CSAAGGVGNTEAFF
v_gene: TRBV6-5; j_gene: TRBJ1-5; abundance: few; d_gene: .; CDR3nt: TGTGCCAGCAGGGGGGCAGGGAGGGACCAGCCCCAGCATTTT; CDR3aa: CASRGAGRDQPQHF
v_gene: TRBV10-3; j_gene: TRBJ2-7; abundance: once; d_gene: TRBD2; CDR3nt: TGTGCCATCAGCGTAGCGGGAGGTGGGACCTACGAGCAGTACTTC; CDR3aa: CAISVAGGGTYEQYF
v_gene: TRBV29-1; j_gene: TRBJ1-1; abundance: once; d_gene: TRBD1; CDR3nt: TGCAGCGTGCTCGGACAGGGGGCGATGGGAACTGAAGCTTTCTTT; CDR3aa: CSVLGQGAMGTEAFF
v_gene: TRBV19; j_gene: TRBJ2-5; abundance: .; d_gene: TRBD2; CDR3nt: TGTGCCAGTAGCAGTCCTGGGACTAGCGGGAGGGAGACCCAGTACTTC; CDR3aa: CASSSPGTSGRETQYF
v_gene: TRBV6-5; j_gene: TRBJ1-2; abundance: few; d_gene: .; CDR3nt: TGTGCCAGCAGCCCCCTTCAGGGGAGCTACACCTTC; CDR3aa: CASSPLQGSYTF
v_gene: TRBV11-2; j_gene: TRBJ1-2; abundance: .; d_gene: .; CDR3nt: TGTGCCAGCAGCTTCGTAGTAGGAGGGGACTATGGCTACACCTTC; CDR3aa: CASSFVVGGDYGYTF
v_gene: TRBV29-1; j_gene: TRBJ1-2; abundance: .; d_gene: .; CDR3nt: TGCAGCGTTGAGCAGGGAGGCTATGGCTACACCTTC; CDR3aa: CSVEQGGYGYTF
v_gene: TRBV5-5; j_gene: TRBJ2-7; abundance: .; d_gene: .; CDR3nt: TGTGCCAGCAGCTTACAGGGACCGTACGAGCAGTACTTC; CDR3aa: CASSLQGPYEQYF
v_gene: TRBV19; j_gene: TRBJ2-5; abundance: .; d_gene: TRBD2; CDR3nt: TGTGCCAGTGGGACTAGCGGGGGGTTAGAGACCCAGTACTTC; CDR3aa: CASGTSGGLETQYF
v_gene: TRBV6-5; j_gene: TRBJ2-5; abundance: once; d_gene: TRBD1; CDR3nt: TGTGCCGGCCAAACAGGGGACGATCCCGGGGAGACCCAGTACTTC; CDR3aa: CAGQTGDDPGETQYF
v_gene: TRBV5-6; j_gene: TRBJ2-7; abundance: few; d_gene: TRBD1; CDR3nt: TGTGCCAGCAGCTGGGGGACAGGAGAATTCTACGAGCAGTACTTC; CDR3aa: CASSWGTGEFYEQYF
v_gene: TRBV5-1; j_gene: TRBJ2-5; abundance: .; d_gene: TRBD2; CDR3nt: TGCGCCAGCAGTTCCGTCTTAGCGGGAGAAGGAGAGACCCAGTACTTC; CDR3aa: CASSSVLAGEGETQYF
v_gene: TRBV28; j_gene: TRBJ2-7; abundance: .; d_gene: TRBD1; CDR3nt: TGTGCCGTTTCCAGGGGCAGGGGGTTTTTCCCTGCGGGCTACGAGCAGTACTTC; CDR3aa: CAVSRGRGFFPAGYEQYF
v_gene: TRBV15; j_gene: TRBJ1-1; abundance: .; d_gene: .; CDR3nt: TGTGCCACCAGCAGAGGAACAGGGACGGGTACTGAAGCTTTCTTT; CDR3aa: CATSRGTGTGTEAFF
v_gene: TRBV24-1; j_gene: TRBJ2-7; abundance: .; d_gene: TRBD1; CDR3nt: TGTGCCACCAGTGCCGGGACAGGGGGCGAGTACGAGCAGTACTTC; CDR3aa: CATSAGTGGEYEQYF
v_gene: TRBV19; j_gene: TRBJ1-4; abundance: .; d_gene: TRBD1; CDR3nt: TGTGCCAGTAGTCTGGGACAGGGAGCAACTAATGAAAAACTGTTTTTT; CDR3aa: CASSLGQGATNEKLFF
v_gene: TRBV3-1/TRBV3-2; j_gene: TRBJ2-1; abundance: .; d_gene: .; CDR3nt: TGTGCCAGCAGCCCGGGAACAAACGAGCAGTTCTTC; CDR3aa: CASSPGTNEQFF
v_gene: TRBV7-9; j_gene: TRBJ2-6; abundance: .; d_gene: .; CDR3nt: TGTGCCAGCAGCCAGGCGCAATTGGCCTACTCTGGGGCCAACGTCCTGACTTTC; CDR3aa: CASSQAQLAYSGANVLTF
v_gene: TRBV13; j_gene: TRBJ2-7; abundance: .; d_gene: .; CDR3nt: TGTGCCAGCAGCTTACCTGGCGGCTCCTACGAGCAGTACTTC; CDR3aa: CASSLPGGSYEQYF
v_gene: TRBV28; j_gene: TRBJ1-3; abundance: many; d_gene: TRBD1; CDR3nt: TGTGCCAGCAGCCAAGCGACAGGGACCGTTCCCATATATTTT; CDR3aa: CASSQATGTVPIYF
v_gene: TRBV19; j_gene: TRBJ1-1; abundance: once; d_gene: .; CDR3nt: TGTGCCACCCAAGGGGGGGCGGGGGTGGGAGCTTTCTTT; CDR3aa: CATQGGAGVGAFF
v_gene: TRBV11-2; j_gene: TRBJ2-7; abundance: .; d_gene: .; CDR3nt: TGTGCCAGCAGCTTATTGCAGGGTGGCTACGAGCAGTACTTC; CDR3aa: CASSLLQGGYEQYF
v_gene: TRBV27; j_gene: TRBJ1-2; abundance: .; d_gene: .; CDR3nt: TGTGCCAGCAGTTTATATCTGGGGGGGACCTATGGCTACACCTTC; CDR3aa: CASSLYLGGTYGYTF
v_gene: TRBV7-3; j_gene: TRBJ1-2; abundance: few; d_gene: .; CDR3nt: TGTGCCAGCAGCCCAGTCGTCGGGGATTATGGCTACACCTTC; CDR3aa: CASSPVVGDYGYTF
v_gene: TRBV5-6; j_gene: TRBJ1-2; abundance: .; d_gene: TRBD1; CDR3nt: TGTGCCAGCAGCCGCCGAGGACAGGCCGCCCGTAACTATGGCTACACCTTC; CDR3aa: CASSRRGQAARNYGYTF
v_gene: TRBV7-9; j_gene: TRBJ1-6; abundance: once; d_gene: TRBD1; CDR3nt: TGTGCCAGCAGCCCACAGACAGGGGGGAATTCACCCCTCCACTTT; CDR3aa: CASSPQTGGNSPLHF
v_gene: TRBV30; j_gene: TRBJ1-4; abundance: .; d_gene: TRBD1; CDR3nt: TGTGCCTGGAGTTCTATCCGGGGACAGGGGGGAAAACTGTTTTTT; CDR3aa: CAWSSIRGQGGKLFF
v_gene: TRBV19; j_gene: TRBJ1-1; abundance: .; d_gene: .; CDR3nt: TGTGCCAGTAGTATTTATCCTTATGAAGCTTTCTTT; CDR3aa: CASSIYPYEAFF
v_gene: TRBV29-1; j_gene: TRBJ2-5; abundance: .; d_gene: TRBD1; CDR3nt: TGCAGCGCATCCCCTCAGGGGGCCGGGGAGACCCAGTACTTC; CDR3aa: CSASPQGAGETQYF
v_gene: TRBV7-9; j_gene: TRBJ2-3; abundance: .; d_gene: .; CDR3nt: TGTGCCAGCAGCTATACATTGGCCACAGATACGCAGTATTTT; CDR3aa: CASSYTLATDTQYF
v_gene: TRBV19; j_gene: TRBJ2-1; abundance: .; d_gene: .; CDR3nt: TGTGCCAGTAGTATAGACAGGGATGAGCAGTTCTTC; CDR3aa: CASSIDRDEQFF